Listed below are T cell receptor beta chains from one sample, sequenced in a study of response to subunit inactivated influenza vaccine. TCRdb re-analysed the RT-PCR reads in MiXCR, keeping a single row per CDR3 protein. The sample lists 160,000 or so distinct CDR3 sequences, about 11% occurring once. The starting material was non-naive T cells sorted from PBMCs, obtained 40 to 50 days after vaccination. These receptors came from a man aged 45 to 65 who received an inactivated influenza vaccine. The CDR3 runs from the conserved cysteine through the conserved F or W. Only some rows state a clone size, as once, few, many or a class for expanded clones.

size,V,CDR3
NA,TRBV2,CASSERENTEAFF
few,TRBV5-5,CASSLGYEGTTEAFF
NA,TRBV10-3,CATGTALPYGYTF
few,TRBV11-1,CASSLAGTSGSSRETQYF
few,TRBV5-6,CASSAQGGRDTGELFF
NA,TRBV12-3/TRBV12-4,CASSSSFDGNTEAFF
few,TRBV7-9,CASSPRASNTEAFF
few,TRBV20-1,CSAQGGDSPNTGELFF
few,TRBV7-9,CASSLGRDRGFTEAFF
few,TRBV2,CACSLGEAIWQNSGNTIYF
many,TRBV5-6,CASSIGQANQPQHF
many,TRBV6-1,CASRNAGQGTEAFF
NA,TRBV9,CASSVVDRADHEQYF
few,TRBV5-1,CASSVTTGVVYEQYF
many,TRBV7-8,CASSLARAGVYGELFF
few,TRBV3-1,CASSQDTDTQYF
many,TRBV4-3,CASSQDGPGQGIHEQYF
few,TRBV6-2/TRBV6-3,CASSSLTSGIKTQYF
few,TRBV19,CASSIGAGPQSGGYTF
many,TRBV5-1,CASSEVSTGELFF
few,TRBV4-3,CASSQDGKGSSYNEQFF
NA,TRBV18,CASSTRGTLRAEAFF
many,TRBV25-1,CASSQGGDNSPLHF
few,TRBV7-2,CASSPDGGASSYGYTF
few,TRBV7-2,CASSLAGLSGNTIYF
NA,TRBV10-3,CAISVDEAEQYF
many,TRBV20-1,CSATGTGGAWDTGELFF
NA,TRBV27,CASSLYDPSVLKRTQYF
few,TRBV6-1,CASNDRATNYGYTF
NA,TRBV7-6,CASSDGSAGRAQYF
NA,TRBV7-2,CASSLTIGKSNEQFF
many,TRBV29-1,CSVVDGINQPQHF
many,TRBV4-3,CASSQDFGNFRETQYF
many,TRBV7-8,CASSVGFYYEQYF
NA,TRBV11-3,CASSLGLSGPGDTQYF
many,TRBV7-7,CASSSAWNTGELFF
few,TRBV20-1,CSATGHYEQYF
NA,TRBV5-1,CASSFAGLSTDTQYF
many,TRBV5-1,CASSSRQPGPSTDTQYF
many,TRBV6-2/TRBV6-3,CASSYSFNEQFF
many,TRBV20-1,CSAEKYSKAVSYEQYF
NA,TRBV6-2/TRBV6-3,CASSPQGYYGYTF
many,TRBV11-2,CASSALGTGPYEQYF
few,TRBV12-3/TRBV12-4,CASSPRQITEAFF
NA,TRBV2,CASSEGVGGYTF
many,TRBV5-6,CASRSTVLKANVLTF
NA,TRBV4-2,CASSRRGGDNEQFF
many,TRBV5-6,CASSFSPGLDNEQYF
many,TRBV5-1,CASSLGQVGNTEAFF
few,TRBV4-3,CASSQKRVWENEQFF
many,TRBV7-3,CASSLGLAGVVDTQYF
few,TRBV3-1,CASSRDLGRNNEQFF
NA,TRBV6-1,CASAPSGLGEKLFF
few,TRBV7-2,CASSLSGTSGRETQYF